Below, 13 T cell receptor beta chains from the same sample are listed, as sequenced in a study of cytomegalovirus exposure and HLA in healthy donors. The PCR had 60 Vbeta and 13 Jbeta primers. The protocol was immunoSEQ multiplex PCR, while the TCRdb copy is restricted to in-frame clones and leaves out a portion. In the table there are about 160,000 clones, 65% to 80% of which are singletons. The sample was PBMCs. The receptors were gathered from a woman between 50 and 59 years old in good health and CMV-seropositive.

This sequence joins TRBV2 and TRBJ2-1; D gene ambiguous. Looked up from germline, CDR1 is SNHLY and CDR2 is FYNNEI. Trimming left V 3 bases short and J 4 bases short, with 4 bases between. The CDR3 loop spans 12 amino acids. The CDR3: CASSDSYNEQFF. The CDR3, as DNA: TGTGCCAGCAGTGATAGTTACAATGAGCAGTTCTTC.

V gene TRBV2 combines with J gene TRBJ1-5, with TRBD1 matching over 7 bases. CDR1 and CDR2 (germline): SNHLY, FYNNEI. With V trimmed by 4 bases and J by 7 bases, 10 bases remained unmatched. This CDR3 spans 15 amino acids. CDR3 in amino acids: CASSASGTEGQPQHF. DNA for the CDR3: TGTGCCAGCAGTGCTTCCGGGACAGAGGGCCAGCCCCAGCATTTT.

The chain joins TRBV2 to TRBJ1-5; TRBD1 might be the D (5 bases). The CDR3 loop spans 15 amino acids. The V gene's germline CDR1 is SNHLY and CDR2 FYNNEI. The ends were cut back, 3 bases at V and 5 bases at J, with 14 bases in the middle. This chain's CDR3 is CASSEEAGRYQPQHF. In nucleotides, the CDR3 is TGTGCCAGCAGTGAGGAGGCAGGGAGGTATCAGCCCCAGCATTTT.

The chain recombines TRBV4-2 with TRBJ2-3; 12 positions agree with TRBD2. Trimming cost V 1 base and J 9 bases; bases outside gene matches: 8. The CDR3 is 16 amino acids. Germline values: CDR1 LGHNA, CDR2 YNFKEQ. CDR3 sequence: CASSQAPSGGAVTQYF. CDR3 nucleotide sequence: TGTGCCAGCAGCCAAGCCCCTAGCGGGGGGGCCGTCACGCAGTATTTT.

The CDR3 region has the DNA TGTGCCAGCAGCTTACAGGTCAACACCGGGGAGCTGTTTTTT. Its translation is CASSLQVNTGELFF. The chain carries TRBV5-4 and TRBJ2-2; D possibly corresponds to TRBD1 (5 bases). Trimming removed 2 bases at V and 2 bases at J, with 7 bases between. Germline V gene lookup returns CDR1 SGHNT and CDR2 YYREEE (reference sequence). The CDR3 runs to 14 residues.

The chain links TRBV13 to TRBJ2-5, with D unclear. The CDR3 has 16 amino acids. With 0 bases removed from V and 3 bases from J, the gap between germline ends came to 14 bases. Germline V lookup: CDR1 PRHDT, CDR2 FYEKMQ (reference sequence). The CDR3 loop reads CASSLGYAELKETQYF. The CDR3 region has the DNA TGTGCCAGCAGCTTAGGCTATGCGGAGTTGAAAGAGACCCAGTACTTC.

This chain joins TRBV7-2 and TRBJ2-5; 7 bases align to TRBD2. The CDR3 has 14 residues. Germline V gene data show CDR1 as SGHTA and CDR2 as FQGNSA. J was trimmed by 4 bases and V by 3 bases; bases with no gene match: 5. CDR3 sequence reads: CASSFRRGLETQYF. The CDR3 region has the DNA TGTGCCAGCAGCTTTCGGCGGGGGTTAGAGACCCAGTACTTC.

The chain carries TRBV10-2 and TRBJ2-7, with 10 positions matching TRBD1. Germline V gene lookup returns CDR1 WSHSY and CDR2 SAAADI. The CDR3 covers 14 residues. With V trimmed by 10 bases and J by 2 bases, 8 bases remained unmatched. CDR3 protein: CATGRTGGTYEQYF. The CDR3 DNA reads as TGCGCCACCGGCAGGACAGGGGGTACCTACGAGCAGTACTTC.

This clone was picked up one time. Here the CDR3 DNA reads TGTGCCAGCAGTCAGAGAGAGGGGGCGGGCTATGGCTACACCTTC. This gives the protein CASSQREGAGYGYTF. The V and J genes are TRBV6-6 and TRBJ1-2; 7 bases align to TRBD1. V trimming: 5 bases; J trimming: 4 bases; junction bases outside the gene matches: 10. CDR3 size: 15 residues. The germline V gene has CDR1 MNHNY and CDR2 SVGAGI (reference sequence).

V gene TRBV19 combines with J gene TRBJ1-5, with 9 positions matching TRBD1. V shed 5 bases, J shed 9 bases, and the junction held 8 bases outside the gene matches. Germline CDR1 LNHDA, CDR2 SQIVND (reference sequence). The CDR3 totals 14 residues. CDR3 sequence reads: CASSGTGGGWPQHF. For the CDR3, the DNA is TGTGCCAGTAGTGGAACAGGGGGCGGATGGCCCCAGCATTTT.

The chain links TRBV5-1 to TRBJ2-3; a possible D gene is TRBD1 (6 bases). This CDR3 region has 14 residues. Germline-derived CDR1 and CDR2 are SGHRS and YFSETQ. V lost 2 bases and J lost 2, with 9 bases in between. As DNA, the CDR3 is TGCGCCAGCAGCTTTACAGGGATCACAGATACGCAGTATTTT. Protein: CASSFTGITDTQYF.

The chain joins TRBV20-1 to TRBJ2-1; D gene ambiguous. Looked up from germline, CDR1 is DFQATT and CDR2 is SNEGSKA (reference sequence). This CDR3 is built from 10 residues. Between the trimmed V and J ends, which lost 5 bases and 7 bases, there was a span of 6 bases. The DNA for the CDR3 is TGCAGTGCTCAGGAAAATGAGCAGTTCTTC. Amino acid sequence: CSAQENEQFF.

This clone has more than one count but fewer than ten. This chain links TRBV6-5 with TRBJ1-2, with D maybe TRBD1 (6 bases). Looked up from germline, CDR1 is MNHEY and CDR2 is SVGAGI. This CDR3 is 13 amino acids long. V was clipped by 6 bases and J by 7 bases, with 15 bases between them. The CDR3 protein is CASSRGKGRGYTF. CDR3 DNA: TGTGCCAGCAGCAGGGGAAAGGGCCGTGGCTACACCTTC.